The rows below give T cell receptor beta chains drawn from one sample of a study of Graves' ophthalmopathy and Graves' hyperthyroidism. MiXCR, run by TCRdb on the multiplex PCR reads, gives a single entry per CDR3 protein. The data contain about 700,000 distinct CDR3 sequences, 40% of them seen just once; the ten biggest clones take up 40% to 55%. Sequencing was performed on peripheral blood. Receptor source: an adult man with Graves' ophthalmopathy. CDR3s include the opening cysteine and the closing phenylalanine or tryptophan. The D gene is left open where the match is weak. Size tells how often a clone was seen (once, few, many) or the class of an expanded clone, and some rows leave it out.

- | TRBJ1-1 | - | TRBV9 | CASSVDSRTVAEAFF | TGTGCCAGCAGCGTAGATAGTCGGACAGTCGCTGAAGCTTTCTTT
TRBD2 | TRBJ2-5 | - | TRBV7-2 | CASSGAGGQETQYF | TGTGCCAGCAGCGGGGCGGGGGGGCAGGAGACCCAGTACTTC
TRBD1 | TRBJ1-1 | - | TRBV13 | CASSSPLMRRDRDTEAFF | TGTGCCAGCAGCTCACCCCTAATGAGGAGGGACAGGGACACTGAAGCTTTCTTT
- | TRBJ2-7 | few | TRBV7-9 | CASSLQPPGSGYEQYF | TGTGCCAGCAGCTTACAACCCCCGGGTTCGGGCTACGAGCAGTACTTC
TRBD1 | TRBJ1-1 | - | TRBV7-9 | CASSPRADRVGTEAFF | TGTGCCAGCAGCCCGCGGGCCGACAGGGTTGGCACTGAAGCTTTCTTT
TRBD1 | TRBJ1-5 | - | TRBV20-1 | CSARGGQGDGQPQHF | TGCAGTGCTAGGGGGGGACAGGGGGACGGTCAGCCCCAGCATTTT
- | TRBJ2-7 | - | TRBV20-1 | CSASRGGEQYF | TGCAGTGCCAGTCGAGGTGGCGAGCAGTACTTC
- | TRBJ2-2 | - | TRBV7-6 | CASIQPRGADTGELFF | TGTGCCAGCATCCAACCCCGGGGGGCAGACACCGGGGAGCTGTTTTTT
TRBD2 | TRBJ2-5 | many | TRBV7-2 | CASSERQGPWASGSQTQYF | TGTGCCAGCAGCGAACGACAGGGCCCATGGGCTAGCGGGAGTCAGACCCAGTACTTC
TRBD1 | TRBJ2-7 | few | TRBV6-6 | CASSYWGQGVYEQYF | TGTGCCAGCAGTTACTGGGGACAGGGGGTGTATGAGCAGTACTTC
- | TRBJ2-6 | - | TRBV25-1 | CASSRVGGAGANVLTF | TGTGCCAGCAGCCGCGTAGGGGGGGCGGGGGCCAACGTCCTGACTTTC
- | TRBJ2-5 | few | TRBV20-1 | CSARLPGLPQETQYF | TGCAGTGCTAGACTCCCCGGACTCCCCCAAGAGACCCAGTACTTC
- | TRBJ2-7 | many | TRBV15 | CATSSRDRQPSYEQYF | TGTGCCACCAGCAGCAGAGACAGACAACCCTCCTACGAGCAGTACTTC
- | TRBJ2-2 | many | TRBV25-1 | CASIGWGGNTGELFF | TGTGCCAGCATAGGATGGGGAGGGAACACCGGGGAGCTGTTTTTT
- | TRBJ2-2 | many | TRBV29-1 | CSVSPTAGELFF | TGCAGCGTGTCCCCGACAGCCGGGGAGCTGTTTTTT
- | TRBJ2-2 | many | TRBV7-2 | CASSLGLGPDTGELFF | TGTGCCAGCAGCTTAGGGTTGGGTCCGGACACCGGGGAGCTGTTTTTT
TRBD1 | TRBJ2-7 | - | TRBV29-1 | CSVEGRQGSYEQYF | TGCAGCGTTGAGGGACGACAGGGGTCTTACGAGCAGTACTTC
- | TRBJ1-2 | - | TRBV25-1 | CASQDLRGFGYGYTF | TGTGCCAGCCAAGATCTAAGGGGGTTTGGCTATGGCTACACCTTC
- | TRBJ2-5 | many | TRBV2 | CASMIKPRDRETQYF | TGTGCCAGCATGATCAAGCCCAGGGACCGGGAGACCCAGTACTTC
- | TRBJ1-1 | few | TRBV5-6 | CASSLVVGLNTEAFF | TGTGCCAGCAGCTTGGTAGTAGGGTTGAACACTGAAGCTTTCTTT
- | TRBJ2-7 | few | TRBV11-1 | CASSLSGLGYEQYF | TGTGCCAGCAGCTTGTCCGGCTTAGGGTACGAGCAGTACTTC
- | TRBJ1-3 | few | TRBV9 | CASSGGARSGNTIYF | TGTGCCAGCAGCGGGGGGGCCCGCTCTGGAAACACCATATATTTT
- | TRBJ2-5 | many | TRBV14 | CASSQAGVPETQYF | TGTGCCAGCAGCCAAGCGGGAGTTCCCGAGACCCAGTACTTC
- | TRBJ2-2 | many | TRBV10-3 | CAISEDRQSGELFF | TGTGCCATCAGTGAGGACAGACAGAGCGGGGAGCTGTTTTTT
- | TRBJ2-5 | - | TRBV25-1 | CARTRAGETQYF | TGTGCAAGGACGCGAGCGGGCGAGACCCAGTACTTC
TRBD1 | TRBJ1-1 | many | TRBV15 | CATRGQGGTEAFF | TGTGCCACCCGAGGACAGGGTGGCACTGAAGCTTTCTTT
TRBD1 | TRBJ2-6 | many | TRBV7-8 | CASSPRDSFSGANVLTF | TGTGCCAGCAGCCCCCGGGACAGCTTCTCTGGGGCCAACGTCCTGACTTTC
TRBD1 | TRBJ1-2 | - | TRBV19 | CASSSIPGQGVGYRGYTF | TGTGCCAGTAGTTCAATACCGGGACAGGGAGTCGGCTATCGGGGCTACACCTTC
- | TRBJ1-5 | - | TRBV10-2 | CASSLSHRNQPQHF | TGTGCCAGCAGTTTAAGCCACCGAAATCAGCCCCAGCATTTT
- | TRBJ1-1 | few | TRBV5-6 | CASSLRGTHTEAFF | TGTGCCAGCAGCTTGAGAGGGACGCACACTGAAGCTTTCTTT
- | TRBJ2-5 | many | TRBV11-2 | CASSFAGVETQYF | TGTGCCAGCAGCTTCGCAGGGGTGGAGACCCAGTACTTC
TRBD1 | TRBJ1-1 | - | TRBV29-1 | CSVAGQGFGTEAFF | TGCAGCGTTGCGGGACAGGGGTTTGGGACTGAAGCTTTCTTT
- | TRBJ1-1 | many | TRBV7-9 | CASSQDINTEAFF | TGTGCCAGCAGCCAAGACATAAACACTGAAGCTTTCTTT
TRBD1 | TRBJ1-6 | - | TRBV7-9 | CASSHGAGQGISPLHF | TGTGCCAGCAGCCATGGGGCCGGACAGGGAATCTCACCCCTCCACTTT
TRBD2 | TRBJ2-5 | - | TRBV7-3 | CASSQATSGGKETQYF | TGTGCCAGCAGCCAAGCAACTAGCGGGGGTAAAGAGACCCAGTACTTC
TRBD2 | TRBJ2-5 | once | TRBV10-3 | CAISSPAGEETQYF | TGTGCCATCAGTTCCCCAGCGGGGGAAGAGACCCAGTACTTC
TRBD1 | TRBJ1-2 | - | TRBV7-2 | CASSQDRGDDGYTF | TGTGCCAGCAGCCAGGACAGGGGTGATGACGGCTACACCTTC
- | TRBJ1-6 | once | TRBV25-1 | CASLAGVNNSPLHF | TGTGCCAGTTTAGCGGGGGTCAATAATTCACCCCTCCACTTT
- | TRBJ2-5 | many | TRBV20-1 | CSASSGGRWETQYF | TGCAGTGCTAGCAGCGGTGGCAGGTGGGAGACCCAGTACTTC
- | TRBJ2-2 | - | TRBV25-1 | CASSLMSKRRMAGELFF | TGTGCCAGCAGTTTGATGAGTAAACGGCGGATGGCCGGGGAGCTGTTTTTT
- | TRBJ1-6 | many | TRBV20-1 | CSAREDVEPLHF | TGCAGTGCTAGGGAGGACGTCGAACCCCTCCACTTT
- | TRBJ1-2 | - | TRBV20-1 | CSARDLQGNNYGYTF | TGCAGTGCTAGAGACCTACAGGGAAATAACTATGGCTACACCTTC
- | TRBJ1-6 | - | TRBV25-1 | CASSLGRFNSPLHF | TGTGCCAGCAGTTTAGGACGGTTTAATTCACCCCTCCACTTT
TRBD1 | TRBJ1-5 | - | TRBV25-1 | CASSVKGAGNRPQHF | TGTGCCAGCAGTGTTAAGGGGGCAGGGAATCGGCCCCAGCATTTT
- | TRBJ2-5 | many | TRBV5-6 | CASSTGLSTETQYF | TGTGCCAGCAGCACAGGGCTTAGCACAGAGACCCAGTACTTC
TRBD1 | TRBJ1-3 | - | TRBV19 | CASGGTGASRYSGNTIYF | TGTGCCAGTGGAGGGACAGGGGCCTCACGGTACTCTGGAAACACCATATATTTT
TRBD1 | TRBJ2-7 | - | TRBV28 | CASSTPGGNLYEQYF | TGTGCCAGCAGTACCCCAGGGGGCAATCTCTACGAGCAGTACTTC
TRBD1 | TRBJ1-3 | - | TRBV29-1 | CSVASGQNTIYF | TGCAGCGTTGCCTCGGGACAGAACACCATATATTTT
- | TRBJ2-5 | many | TRBV2 | CASMVQRQETQYF | TGTGCCAGCATGGTCCAGCGGCAAGAGACCCAGTACTTC
TRBD2 | TRBJ2-7 | many | TRBV7-9 | CASSLNSGRAKQYF | TGTGCCAGCAGTCTCAATAGCGGGAGGGCTAAGCAGTACTTC
TRBD1 | TRBJ1-6 | - | TRBV7-9 | CASSQDRVSYNSPLHF | TGTGCCAGCAGCCAAGACAGGGTCTCCTATAATTCACCCCTCCACTTT